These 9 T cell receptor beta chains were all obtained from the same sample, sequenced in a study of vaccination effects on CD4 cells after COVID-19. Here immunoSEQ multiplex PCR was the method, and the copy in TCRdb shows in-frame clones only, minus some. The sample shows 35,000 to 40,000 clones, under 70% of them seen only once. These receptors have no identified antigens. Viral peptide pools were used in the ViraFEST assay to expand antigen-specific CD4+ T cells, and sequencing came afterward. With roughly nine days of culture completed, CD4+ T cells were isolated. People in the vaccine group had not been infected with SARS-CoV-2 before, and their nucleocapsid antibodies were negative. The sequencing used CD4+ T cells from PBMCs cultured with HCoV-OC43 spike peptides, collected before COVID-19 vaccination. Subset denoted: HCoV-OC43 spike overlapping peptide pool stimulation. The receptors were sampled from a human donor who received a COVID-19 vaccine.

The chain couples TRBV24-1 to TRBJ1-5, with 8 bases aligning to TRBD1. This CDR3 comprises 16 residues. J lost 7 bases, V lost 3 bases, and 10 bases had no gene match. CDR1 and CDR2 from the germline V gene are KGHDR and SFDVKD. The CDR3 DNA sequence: TGTGCCACCAGTGATGGCGGACAGGGACGCGGGCAGCCCCAGCATTTT. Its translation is CATSDGGQGRGQPQHF.

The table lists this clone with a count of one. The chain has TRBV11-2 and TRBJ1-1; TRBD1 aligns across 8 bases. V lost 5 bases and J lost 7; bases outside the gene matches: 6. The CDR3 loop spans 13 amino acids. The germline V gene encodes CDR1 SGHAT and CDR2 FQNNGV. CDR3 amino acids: CASSPGQASEAFF. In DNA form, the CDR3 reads TGTGCCAGCAGCCCGGGACAGGCCAGTGAAGCTTTCTTT. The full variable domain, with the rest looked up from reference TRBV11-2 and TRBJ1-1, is EAGVAQSPRYKIIEKRQSVAFWCNPISGHATLYWYQQILGQGPKLLIQFQNNGVVDDSQLPKDRFSAERLKGVDSTLKIQPAKLEDSAVYLCASSPGQASEAFFGQGTRLTVV.

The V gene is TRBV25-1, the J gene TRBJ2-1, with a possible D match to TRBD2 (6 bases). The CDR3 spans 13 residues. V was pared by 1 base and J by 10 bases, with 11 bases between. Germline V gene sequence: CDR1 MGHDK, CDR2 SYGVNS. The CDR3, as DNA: TGTGCCAGCAGTGAATCCTCCGGGAGCGAGCAGTTCTTC. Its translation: CASSESSGSEQFF.

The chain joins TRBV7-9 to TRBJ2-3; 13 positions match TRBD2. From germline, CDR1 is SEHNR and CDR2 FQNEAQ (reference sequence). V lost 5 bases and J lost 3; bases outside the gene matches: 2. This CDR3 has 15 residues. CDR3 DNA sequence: TGTGCCAGCAGCCAGGGACTAGCGGGGACAGATACGCAGTATTTT. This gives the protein CASSQGLAGTDTQYF.

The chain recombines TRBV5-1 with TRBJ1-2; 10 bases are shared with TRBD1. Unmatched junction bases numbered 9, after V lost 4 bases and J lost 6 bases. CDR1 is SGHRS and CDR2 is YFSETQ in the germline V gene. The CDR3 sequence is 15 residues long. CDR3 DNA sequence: TGCGCCAGCAGCCCCCGGGACAGGGGCTATGATGGCTACACCTTC. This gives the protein CASSPRDRGYDGYTF.

The CDR3 DNA sequence: TGTGCCAGCAGCTTAGCGCAGAGACTAGTCACCTACGAGCAGTACTTC. Encoded protein: CASSLAQRLVTYEQYF. The rearrangement joins TRBV7-9 to TRBJ2-7; D might be TRBD2 (6 bases). The CDR3 runs 16 residues. Looked up from germline, CDR1 is SEHNR and CDR2 is FQNEAQ (reference sequence). The V and J ends lost 0 bases and 2 bases respectively, with 14 bases between them.

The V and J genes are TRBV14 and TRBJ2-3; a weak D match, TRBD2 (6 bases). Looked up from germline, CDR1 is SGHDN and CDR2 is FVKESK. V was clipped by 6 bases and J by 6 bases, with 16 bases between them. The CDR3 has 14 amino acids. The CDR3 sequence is CASRRFSGGDTQYF. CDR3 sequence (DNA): TGTGCCAGCAGGAGATTTAGCGGAGGGGATACGCAGTATTTT.

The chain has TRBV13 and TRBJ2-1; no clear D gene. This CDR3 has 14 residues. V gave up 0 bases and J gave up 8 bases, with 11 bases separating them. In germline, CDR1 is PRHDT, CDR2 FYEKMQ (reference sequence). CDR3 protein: CASSLGLMGDEQFF. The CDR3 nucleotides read TGTGCCAGCAGCTTAGGTCTAATGGGCGATGAGCAGTTCTTC.

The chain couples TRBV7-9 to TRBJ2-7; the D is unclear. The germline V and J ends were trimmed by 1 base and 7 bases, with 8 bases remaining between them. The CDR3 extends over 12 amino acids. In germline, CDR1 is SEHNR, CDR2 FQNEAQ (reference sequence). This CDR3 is CASSLDYREQYF. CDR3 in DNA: TGTGCCAGCAGCTTAGATTACCGGGAGCAGTACTTC.